The text below deals with one T cell receptor beta chain. These data are taken from a study of T cell changes during pregnancy in multiple sclerosis. Between the trimmed V and J ends, which lost 0 bases and 0 bases, there was a span of 12 bases. The CDR3 is made up of 17 amino acids. The germline CDR1 and CDR2 sequences are LGHNA and YNFKEQ. Using immunoSEQ multiplex PCR, the repertoire was profiled, and TCRdb retains in-frame clones only, with some absent. The sample has about 68,000 clones, 91% seen once. The sequence derives from a female donor with multiple sclerosis, enrolled in a pregnancy study. The material sequenced was peripheral blood, taken in the first trimester of pregnancy. The chain is built from TRBV4-2 and TRBJ2-1; D gene unclear. CDR3 sequence: CASSQDLRQNSYNEQFF. The CDR3 region has the DNA TGTGCCAGCAGCCAAGATCTGAGGCAGAACTCCTACAATGAGCAGTTCTTC.